Following are 30 T cell receptor beta chains from one sample sequenced in a study of blood T cell repertoires in COVID-19. Some clones are missing from TCRdb's copy, which holds only in-frame ones; the method was immunoSEQ multiplex PCR. The sample consists of 200,000 to 250,000 clones, around 82% of them appearing once. Sequencing used PBMCs or T cells enriched from blood (not recorded which). Receptor source: a man between 25 and 39 years old with acute COVID-19.

This chain joins TRBV3-1 (or the pseudogene TRBV3-2) and TRBJ1-5; D ambiguous. Germline-derived CDR1 and CDR2 are LGHDT and YNNKEL (reference sequence). The CDR3 has 14 residues. V lost 3 bases and J lost 2, with 8 bases in between. The CDR3 reads CASSQAAGNQPQHF. The CDR3 DNA reads as TGTGCCAGCAGCCAGGCGGCAGGCAATCAGCCCCAGCATTTT.

The chain couples TRBV6-5 to TRBJ2-1, with D maybe TRBD2 (6 bases). Germline values: CDR1 MNHEY, CDR2 SVGAGI. V lost 6 bases, J lost 5 bases, and 17 bases lay in between. The CDR3 contains 15 residues. This CDR3 is CASRRTIPAHNEQFF. The DNA for the CDR3 is TGTGCCAGCAGGCGGACTATCCCCGCCCACAATGAGCAGTTCTTC.

V is TRBV5-1 and J is TRBJ2-2, with D perhaps TRBD2 (6 bases). The CDR3 is 16 amino acids. V gave up 7 bases and J gave up 2 bases, with 18 bases separating them. Germline V CDR1 and CDR2: SGHRS, YFSETQ. The DNA of the CDR3 is TGCGCCAGCGCATGGGGGACTGCGATCAACACCGGGGAGCTGTTTTTT. This gives the protein CASAWGTAINTGELFF.

The rearrangement uses TRBV13 and TRBJ2-7; 9 bases align to TRBD1. V shed 5 bases and J 3 bases; nucleotides not matched to a gene: 5. Germline CDR1 is PRHDT and CDR2 is FYEKMQ (reference sequence). This CDR3 contains 14 residues. CDR3 loop: CASSLGQGVYEQYF. The CDR3 nucleotides read TGTGCCAGCAGCCTGGGACAGGGAGTCTACGAGCAGTACTTC.

The CDR3 sequence: CAISEKADPGMLREKLFF. The CDR3 coding sequence is TGTGCCATCAGCGAAAAAGCGGATCCAGGCATGTTACGGGAAAAACTGTTTTTT. The rearrangement uses TRBV10-3 and TRBJ1-4, with D unresolved. CDR1 and CDR2 from the germline V gene are ENHRY and SYGVKD. The ends were cut back, 6 bases at V and 8 bases at J, with 28 bases in the middle. The CDR3 has 18 amino acids.

This clone was detected only once. V gene TRBV18 combines with J gene TRBJ1-5, with TRBD1 matching 11 bases. The germline V gene encodes CDR1 KGHSH and CDR2 LQKENI. The CDR3 consists of 15 residues. Trimming cost V 4 bases and J 4 bases; bases outside gene matches: 3. The CDR3 DNA follows: TGTGCCAGCTCACTAGGACAGGGGGCAAATCAGCCCCAGCATTTT. Its protein is CASSLGQGANQPQHF.

The chain couples TRBV5-1 to TRBJ2-2, with 9 positions matching TRBD1. Germline CDR1 is SGHRS and CDR2 is YFSETQ. The CDR3 has 16 amino acids. With V trimmed by 1 base and J by 4 bases, 5 bases remained unmatched. This CDR3 is CASSLLGQGSTGELFF. The CDR3 bases are TGCGCCAGCAGCTTGCTCGGACAGGGGTCCACCGGGGAGCTGTTTTTT.

The chain links TRBV7-9 to TRBJ2-3; TRBD2 matches at 7 bases. Per the germline V gene, CDR1 is SEHNR and CDR2 is FQNEAQ (reference sequence). After removal of 10 bases from V and 2 bases from J, the junction contained 15 bases not matched to a gene. The CDR3 length is 16 residues. This CDR3 reads CATAPNVGGNTDTQYF. DNA of the CDR3: TGTGCCACCGCTCCCAACGTCGGGGGGAACACAGATACGCAGTATTTT.

The genes are TRBV10-3 and TRBJ1-3; 12 nucleotides agree with TRBD1. V lost 3 bases to trimming and J lost 4 bases; unmatched junction nucleotides: 10. Germline V gives CDR1 ENHRY, CDR2 SYGVKD. The CDR3 totals 18 residues. Here the CDR3 DNA reads TGTGCCATCAGTGAAACACCCGGGACAGGGGGCTCCGGAAACACCATATATTTT. This gives the protein CAISETPGTGGSGNTIYF.

The V call is TRBV18, the J call TRBJ2-7, with 7 bases aligning to TRBD1. The CDR3 is 12 residues long. J lost 5 bases, V lost 4 bases, and 2 bases had no gene match. Germline-derived CDR1 and CDR2 are KGHSH and LQKENI. This CDR3 is CASSHRGNEQYF. The CDR3 DNA follows: TGTGCCAGCTCACACAGGGGAAACGAGCAGTACTTC.

This sequence joins TRBV7-3 and TRBJ1-2; D is perhaps TRBD1 (6 bases). CDR3 length: 15 amino acids. Germline V gene data show CDR1 as SGHTA and CDR2 as FQGTGA. Trimming shortened V by 5 bases and J by 6 bases, and 19 bases separated the two germline ends. The CDR3 region is CASSPDPGGADGYTF. The CDR3 region has the DNA TGTGCCAGCAGCCCGGACCCGGGGGGCGCGGATGGCTACACCTTC.

The rearrangement uses TRBV21-1 and TRBJ1-6; TRBD1, the D gene given by the table, was not confirmed from the DNA. TRBV21-1 is labeled a pseudogene. This CDR3 is 18 amino acids long. The DNA of the CDR3 is TGTGCCAGCAGCAAAGAACGAGGGGGCGAACACTTCCCATCACCCCTCCACTTT. Residues: CASSKERGGEHFPSPLHF.

This clone was seen more than once but under ten times. V is TRBV3-1 (or the pseudogene TRBV3-2) and J is TRBJ1-1, with 7 nucleotides matching TRBD1. Losses at the gene ends were 4 bases for V and 1 base for J; bases not matched to a gene: 12. The V gene's germline CDR1 is LGHDT and CDR2 YNNKEL (reference sequence). The CDR3 sequence is 17 residues long. CDR3: CASSLIGGRGANTEAFF. CDR3 in DNA: TGTGCCAGCAGCCTTATAGGGGGCAGAGGGGCGAACACTGAAGCTTTCTTT.

V gene TRBV24-1 combines with J gene TRBJ2-1; TRBD2 agrees at 16 bases. This CDR3 has 18 residues. From germline, CDR1 is KGHDR and CDR2 SFDVKD. With 4 bases clipped from V and 5 bases from J, the junction kept 7 bases outside the gene matches. In DNA form, the CDR3 reads TGTGCCACCAGTGACATGGGACTAGCGGGGGGGCCACACAATGAGCAGTTCTTC. Translation: CATSDMGLAGGPHNEQFF.

Turning to this clone: Distinct nucleotide sequences in the sample also encode this CDR3. The chain links TRBV5-1 to TRBJ2-3; TRBD2 is a possible D gene (5 bases). The CDR3 is 14 residues long. Germline V gene lookup returns CDR1 SGHRS and CDR2 YFSETQ. Trimming removed 0 bases from V and 2 bases from J, with 7 bases in between. The CDR3 coding sequence is TGCGCCAGCAGCTTGGCGGGGTACACAGATACGCAGTATTTT. Encoded protein: CASSLAGYTDTQYF. Combining the CDR3 with reference TRBV5-1 and TRBJ2-3 gives the whole variable domain KAGVTQTPRYLIKTRGQQVTLSCSPISGHRSVSWYQQTPGQGLQFLFEYFSETQRNKGNFPGRFSGRQFSNSRSEMNVSTLELGDSALYLCASSLAGYTDTQYFGPGTRLTVL.

The CDR3 nucleotides read TGTGCCAGCAGTACCGCTGGGCGGGGGTGGACTGAAGCTTTCTTT. It encodes CASSTAGRGWTEAFF. This rearrangement joins TRBV28 to TRBJ1-1; weak D call: TRBD1 (5 bases). The CDR3 runs to 15 residues. The V gene lost 5 bases and the J gene lost 5 bases, with 18 bases spanning the gap. Germline V gives CDR1 MDHEN, CDR2 SYDVKM.

V and J are TRBV18 and TRBJ2-1, with a tentative D call TRBD1 (6 bases). There are 12 residues in the CDR3. The germline gives CDR1 KGHSH, CDR2 LQKENI. V lost 3 bases and J lost 7, with 7 bases in between. CDR3 sequence: CASSPTGNEQFF. In nucleotides, the CDR3 is TGTGCCAGCTCACCGACAGGAAATGAGCAGTTCTTC.

This chain links TRBV28 with TRBJ1-1; TRBD1 is a possible D gene (6 bases). With 4 bases removed from V and 3 bases from J, the gap between germline ends came to 9 bases. There are 13 residues in the CDR3. Germline loops: CDR1 MDHEN, CDR2 SYDVKM. In DNA, the CDR3 is TGTGCCAGCAGTTCGCCAGGGGACACTGAAGCTTTCTTT. This gives the protein CASSSPGDTEAFF.

V is TRBV3-1 (or the pseudogene TRBV3-2) and J is TRBJ2-4; perhaps TRBD1 as D (5 bases). Germline values: CDR1 LGHDT, CDR2 YNNKEL (reference sequence). This CDR3 is built from 15 residues. Trimming removed 0 bases at V and 5 bases at J, with 11 bases between. The CDR3 region has the DNA TGTGCCAGCAGCCAAGATACGACAGTTCAAAACATTCAGTACTTC. It is translated as CASSQDTTVQNIQYF.

The rearrangement joins TRBV6-5 to TRBJ2-5, with TRBD1 identical over 10 bases. Germline trimming cut 6 bases from V and 5 bases from J; bases unmatched to any gene: 9. Germline lookup yields CDR1 MNHEY and CDR2 SVGAGI. The CDR3 length is 15 residues. CDR3 amino acids: CASSPDRGRVETQYF. CDR3 bases: TGTGCCAGCAGCCCCGACAGGGGGCGAGTGGAGACCCAGTACTTC.

There are a few counts of this clone. The V and J genes are TRBV6-6 and TRBJ1-5; 8 bases are shared with TRBD1. Per germline, CDR1 MNHNY and CDR2 SVGAGI (reference sequence). Unmatched junction bases numbered 12, after V lost 5 bases and J lost 3 bases. This CDR3 comprises 17 residues. The CDR3 DNA follows: TGTGCCAGCAGTCGGGGGATCGGGACAGGCAACAATCAGCCCCAGCATTTT. Translated: CASSRGIGTGNNQPQHF.

The rearrangement joins TRBV6-4 to TRBJ1-1; D is unclear. Trimming stripped 2 bases from V and 1 base from J, with 8 bases between. Germline loops: CDR1 MRHNA, CDR2 SNTAGT. This CDR3 is built from 14 residues. The CDR3 DNA sequence: TGTGCCAGCAGTGACACAAATCGGAACACTGAAGCTTTCTTT. Its protein is CASSDTNRNTEAFF.

The chain recombines TRBV10-3 with TRBJ2-7; TRBD1 matches 10 bases. The CDR3 covers 14 residues. CDR1 and CDR2 from the germline V gene are ENHRY and SYGVKD. V shed 8 bases and J 1 base; nucleotides not matched to a gene: 5. CDR3 nucleotide sequence: TGTGCCATCGCAAGGGACAGGGGATCCTACGAGCAGTACTTC. This encodes CAIARDRGSYEQYF.

This clone has more than one count but fewer than ten. The V and J genes are TRBV18 and TRBJ2-7; 14 bases are shared with TRBD2. The CDR3 consists of 18 residues. Germline V gives CDR1 KGHSH, CDR2 LQKENI. V dropped 5 bases and J dropped 0; count of bases not matched to a gene: 9. The CDR3 bases are TGTGCCAGCTCATCTACCGGGACTAGCGGGGGCCCCTCCTACGAGCAGTACTTC. Its translation is CASSSTGTSGGPSYEQYF.

This CDR3 is CASSLAGVARSYNEQFF. The DNA of the CDR3 is TGCGCCAGCAGCTTGGCCGGGGTAGCGAGGTCCTACAATGAGCAGTTCTTC. The chain employs TRBV5-1 and TRBJ2-1; a weak D match, TRBD2 (5 bases). Germline V lookup: CDR1 SGHRS, CDR2 YFSETQ. V dropped 0 bases and J dropped 1 base, with 14 bases sitting between them. The CDR3 extends over 17 amino acids.

V usage is TRBV11-2 and J usage is TRBJ1-1; D is unclear. V was trimmed by 3 bases and J by 3 bases, leaving 14 bases between them. Looked up from germline, CDR1 is SGHAT and CDR2 is FQNNGV. CDR3 length: 15 amino acids. The DNA of the CDR3 is TGTGCCAGCAGCTTCAGTGCGCAGGTGGACACTGAAGCTTTCTTT. Its protein product is CASSFSAQVDTEAFF.

The chain has TRBV10-3 and TRBJ2-1; 8 bases align to TRBD2. This CDR3 spans 14 amino acids. Germline CDR1 ENHRY, CDR2 SYGVKD. The V segment lost 11 bases and the J segment 4 bases; nucleotides outside the gene matches: 10. CDR3 coding DNA: TGTGCCTCTGGGGGCCTAGCGGGTTACAATGAGCAGTTCTTC. It encodes CASGGLAGYNEQFF.

The chain couples TRBV25-1 to TRBJ2-1, with D possibly being TRBD1 (6 bases). V lost 5 bases and J lost 7, with 21 bases in between. This CDR3 is 16 amino acids long. Germline values: CDR1 MGHDK, CDR2 SYGVNS. This CDR3 reads CASSSGTTLKGNEQFF. The CDR3 DNA reads as TGTGCCAGCAGTTCCGGGACAACCCTAAAGGGGAATGAGCAGTTCTTC.

The chain recombines TRBV5-6 with TRBJ1-5, with a possible D match to TRBD1 (6 bases). V lost 1 base and J 1 base, leaving 9 bases between the germline ends. Per germline, CDR1 SGHDT and CDR2 YYEEEE. The CDR3 sequence is 15 residues long. Here the CDR3 DNA reads TGTGCCAGCAGCTTGTTGGGGGCGAGCAATCAGCCCCAGCATTTT. Its translation is CASSLLGASNQPQHF.

V and J are TRBV2 and TRBJ1-4; D gene ambiguous. The CDR3 loop spans 14 amino acids. Trimming shortened V by 4 bases and J by 8 bases, and 14 bases separated the two germline ends. Germline CDR1 is SNHLY and CDR2 is FYNNEI. This CDR3 is CASSVDFPWEKLFF. The DNA of the CDR3 is TGTGCCAGCAGTGTGGACTTCCCATGGGAAAAACTGTTTTTT.